This record looks at one T cell receptor (beta chain) sequence and its context. PBMCs came from less than 11 ml fresh peripheral blood. The entry originates in a study of T cells in Graves' hyperthyroidism and ophthalmopathy. Amplification of TCR beta CDR3 regions was performed using RNA transcripts as template. TCR CDR3 underwent first-round RT-PCR with the HTBI primer set. MiXCR, applied by TCRdb to the multiplex PCR reads, yields one record per CDR3 protein. The sample holds around 100,000 distinct CDR3 sequences, 47% seen once. The TCR was taken from a man aged 35-49 years with Graves' hyperthyroidism. Material: blood.

The CDR3: CAWSWNNEQFF. The DNA for the CDR3 is TGTGCCTGGAGTTGGAACAATGAGCAGTTCTTC. The chain couples TRBV30 to TRBJ2-1; D is uncertain. V gave up 2 bases and J gave up 5 bases, with 4 bases separating them. The V gene's germline CDR1 is GTSNPN and CDR2 SVGIG (reference sequence). The CDR3 consists of 11 residues. Complete variable domain (other parts from reference TRBV30 and TRBJ2-1): SQTIHQWPATLVQPVGSPLSLECTVEGTSNPNLYWYRQAAGRGLQLLFYSVGIGQISSEVPQNLSASRPQDRQFILSSKKLLLSDSGFYLCAWSWNNEQFFGPGTRLTVL.